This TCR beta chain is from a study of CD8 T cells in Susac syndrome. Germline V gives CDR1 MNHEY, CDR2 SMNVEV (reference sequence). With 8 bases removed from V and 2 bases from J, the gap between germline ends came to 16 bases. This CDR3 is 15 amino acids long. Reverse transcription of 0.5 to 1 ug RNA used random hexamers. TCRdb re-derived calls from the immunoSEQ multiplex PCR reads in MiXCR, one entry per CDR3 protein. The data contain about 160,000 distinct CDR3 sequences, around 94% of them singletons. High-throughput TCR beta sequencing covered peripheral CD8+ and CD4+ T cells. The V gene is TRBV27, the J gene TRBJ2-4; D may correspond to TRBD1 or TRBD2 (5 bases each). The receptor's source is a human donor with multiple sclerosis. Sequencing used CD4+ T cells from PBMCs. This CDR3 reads CASPSGRGTKNIQYF. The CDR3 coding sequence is TGTGCCAGCCCATCGGGACGTGGGACCAAAAACATTCAGTACTTC.